Detailed here is one T cell receptor beta chain. Antigen unknown. The sample is drawn from a study of cytomegalovirus exposure and HLA in healthy donors. The PCR employed 60 Vbeta primers together with 13 Jbeta primers. TCRdb keeps only in-frame clones here, not all; method: immunoSEQ multiplex PCR. Of about 130,000 clones listed, roughly 84% are singletons. The study's findings and limits: A later analysis found TCR association rates differed by HLA locus, highest for DRB1 and lowest for HLA-C. In all likelihood, a cluster of highly shared sequence variants was a sequencing artifact.

CDR3 length: 14 residues. CDR1 is MNHEY, CDR2 SMNVEV, per germline (reference sequence). The V end was cut by 5 bases, the J end by 8 bases, with 18 bases between. The chain has TRBV27 and TRBJ1-2, with no clear D. This sequence originates from a girl aged 2-10 years in good health and CMV-seronegative. The sequenced sample was PBMCs. The CDR3 bases are TGTGCCAGCAGTACGAACCGGGTCCGAGAGGGCTACACCTTC. Translation: CASSTNRVREGYTF.